These T cell receptor beta chains were read from a single sample in a study of blood T cell repertoires in COVID-19. Libraries were prepared by immunoSEQ multiplex PCR; TCRdb keeps only in-frame clonotypes and omits some of them. The data show 210,000 or so clones, around nine tenths seen once. Material: peripheral blood. The receptor source for this set is a man between 35 and 55 years old with acute or convalescent COVID-19. Each CDR3 is given with its conserved first and last residue. The D gene is left open where the match is weak. The size field is filled for only some rows; it gives once, few, many or a size class.

>-|few|TRBJ2-1|TRBV19
CASRGLNRLYNNEQFF
TGTGCCAGCCGAGGTTTGAATCGGCTTTACAACAATGAGCAGTTCTTC
>-|-|TRBJ2-1|TRBV4-1
CASSRETAYNEQFF
TGCGCCAGCAGCCGAGAGACAGCATACAATGAGCAGTTCTTC
>TRBD1|-|TRBJ1-4|TRBV27
CASSPQTPGTGNEKLFF
TGTGCCAGCAGTCCTCAAACTCCCGGGACAGGAAATGAAAAACTGTTTTTT
>-|few|TRBJ1-1|TRBV7-9
CASGESEAFF
TGTGCCAGCGGTGAGAGCGAAGCTTTCTTT
>TRBD1|-|TRBJ2-7|TRBV7-2
CASSSRSGTGIYEQYF
TGTGCCAGCAGCTCCCGATCCGGGACAGGGATCTACGAGCAGTACTTC
>-|-|TRBJ2-7|TRBV6-5
CASSPNSGLAYEQYF
TGTGCCAGCAGTCCGAATTCGGGACTCGCCTACGAGCAGTACTTC
>TRBD1|-|TRBJ2-2|TRBV7-8
CASSPQQGRTGGELFF
TGTGCCAGCAGCCCGCAACAGGGGCGAACAGGCGGGGAGCTGTTTTTT
>TRBD2|-|TRBJ2-3|TRBV30
CAWGGLASTDTQYF
TGTGCCTGGGGGGGACTAGCGAGCACAGATACGCAGTATTTT
>TRBD1|-|TRBJ1-2|TRBV30
CAWGSGTGYGYTF
TGTGCCTGGGGATCCGGGACAGGATATGGCTACACCTTC
>-|-|TRBJ2-1|TRBV2
CASRPQGTDGDEQFF
TGTGCCAGCAGACCACAGGGTACCGATGGCGATGAGCAGTTCTTC
>TRBD1|-|TRBJ1-2|TRBV6-4
CASSVDRGYGYTF
TGTGCCAGCAGTGTCGACAGGGGGTATGGCTACACCTTC
>TRBD2|once|TRBJ2-7|TRBV7-2
CASSFWTSGSYEQYF
TGTGCCAGCAGCTTTTGGACTAGCGGCTCCTACGAGCAGTACTTC
>-|-|TRBJ2-3|TRBV3-1/TRBV3-2
CASSLTSWGTDTQYF
TGTGCCAGCAGCCTTACTAGTTGGGGCACAGATACGCAGTATTTT
>-|-|TRBJ1-2|TRBV19
CASSIVSGYYGYTF
TGTGCCAGTAGTATAGTCTCGGGGTACTATGGCTACACCTTC
>TRBD1|-|TRBJ1-2|TRBV18
CASSPLRGPDYGYTF
TGTGCCAGCTCACCACTAAGGGGGCCTGACTATGGCTACACCTTC
>-|few|TRBJ1-1|TRBV27
CASSLQQTNTEAFF
TGTGCCAGCAGTTTACAACAGACGAACACTGAAGCTTTCTTT
>-|-|TRBJ2-5|TRBV4-2
CASSQDVGGQGRGETQYF
TGTGCCAGCAGCCAAGATGTGGGCGGCCAGGGGCGAGGAGAGACCCAGTACTTC
>-|-|TRBJ2-3|TRBV5-1
CASSLARGVPTDTQYF
TGCGCCAGCAGCTTGGCCAGGGGGGTCCCCACAGATACGCAGTATTTT
>-|-|TRBJ1-6|TRBV5-4
CASSFYRVGNSPLHF
TGTGCCAGCAGCTTTTACAGGGTGGGGAATTCACCCCTCCACTTT
>-|-|TRBJ2-6|TRBV28
CASSRHSGANVLTF
TGTGCCAGTTCCCGACACTCTGGGGCCAACGTCCTGACTTTC
>-|once|TRBJ2-2|TRBV9
CASSVYRDTGELFF
TGTGCCAGCAGCGTATACAGGGATACCGGGGAGCTGTTTTTT
>TRBD2|-|TRBJ2-5|TRBV5-1
CASSSIGLAGGRETQYF
TGCGCCAGCAGCTCGATCGGACTAGCGGGGGGTCGAGAGACCCAGTACTTC
>-|-|TRBJ1-2|TRBV2
CASRDSNYGYTF
TGTGCCAGCAGGGACAGCAACTATGGCTACACCTTC
>TRBD2|-|TRBJ2-2|TRBV27
CASSPRTSSSGELFF
TGTGCCAGCAGTCCTCGGACTAGCAGTTCCGGGGAGCTGTTTTTT
>TRBD1|-|TRBJ2-1|TRBV5-4
CASSNRDRGNYVYNEQFF
TGTGCCAGCAGCAACCGGGACAGGGGCAACTACGTCTACAATGAGCAGTTCTTC
>TRBD1|-|TRBJ1-3|TRBV5-6
CASSLGQGPGNTIYF
TGTGCCAGCAGCCTAGGACAGGGCCCCGGAAACACCATATATTTT